This TCR beta chain was found in a study of T cell changes during pregnancy in multiple sclerosis. Sequencing was performed with immunoSEQ multiplex PCR; in TCRdb, only in-frame clones are kept and a portion is missing. Here the sample spans tens of thousands of clones, about 89% being singletons. V was trimmed by 1 base and J by 6 bases, leaving 10 bases between them. The CDR3 has 13 amino acids. Germline CDR1 reads SGDLS; CDR2 reads YYNGEE. The sequencing here drew on CD8+ T cells from peripheral blood mononuclear cells, taken in the third trimester of pregnancy. This clonotype originated in a female donor with multiple sclerosis, enrolled in a pregnancy study. V and J are TRBV9 and TRBJ1-2; D ambiguous. In DNA form, the CDR3 reads TGTGCCAGCAGCGTAAATGAGATGGATGGCTACACCTTC. It specifies CASSVNEMDGYTF.